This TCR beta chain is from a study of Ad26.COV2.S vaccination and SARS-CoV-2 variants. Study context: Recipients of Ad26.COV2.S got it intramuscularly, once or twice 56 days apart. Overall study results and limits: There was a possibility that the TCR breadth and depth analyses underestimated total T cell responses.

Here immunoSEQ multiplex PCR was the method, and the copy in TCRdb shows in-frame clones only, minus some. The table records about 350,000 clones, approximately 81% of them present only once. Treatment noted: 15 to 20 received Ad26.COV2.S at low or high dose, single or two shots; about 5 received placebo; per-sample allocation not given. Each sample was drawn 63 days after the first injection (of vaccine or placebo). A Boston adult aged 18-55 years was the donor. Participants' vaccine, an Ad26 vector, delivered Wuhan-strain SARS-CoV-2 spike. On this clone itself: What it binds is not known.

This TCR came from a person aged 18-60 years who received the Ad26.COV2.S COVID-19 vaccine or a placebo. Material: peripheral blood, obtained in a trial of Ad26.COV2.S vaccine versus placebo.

CDR3 nucleotides: TGCGCCAGCAGCCAAGAGAGGTTAGCTGGAAACACCATATATTTT. This sequence encodes CASSQERLAGNTIYF. V usage is TRBV4-1 and J usage is TRBJ1-3, with unresolved D. CDR3 length: 15 residues. The germline CDR1 and CDR2 sequences are MGHRA and YSYEKL. The V end was cut by 0 bases, the J end by 2 bases, with 8 bases between.